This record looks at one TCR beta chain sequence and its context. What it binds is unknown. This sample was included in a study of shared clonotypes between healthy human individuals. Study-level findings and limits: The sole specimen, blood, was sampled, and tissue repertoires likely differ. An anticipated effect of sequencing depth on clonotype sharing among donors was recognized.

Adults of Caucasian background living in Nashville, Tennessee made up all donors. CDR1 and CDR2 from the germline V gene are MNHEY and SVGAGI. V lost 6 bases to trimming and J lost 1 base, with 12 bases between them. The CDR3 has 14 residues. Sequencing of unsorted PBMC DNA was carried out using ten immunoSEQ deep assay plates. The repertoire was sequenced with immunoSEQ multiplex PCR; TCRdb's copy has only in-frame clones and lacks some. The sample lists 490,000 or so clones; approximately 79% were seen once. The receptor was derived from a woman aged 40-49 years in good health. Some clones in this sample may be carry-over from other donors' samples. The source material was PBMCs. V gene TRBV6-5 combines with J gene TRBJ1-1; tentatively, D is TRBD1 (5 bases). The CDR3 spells CASRPQTENTEAFF. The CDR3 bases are TGTGCCAGCAGACCCCAGACAGAGAACACTGAAGCTTTCTTT.